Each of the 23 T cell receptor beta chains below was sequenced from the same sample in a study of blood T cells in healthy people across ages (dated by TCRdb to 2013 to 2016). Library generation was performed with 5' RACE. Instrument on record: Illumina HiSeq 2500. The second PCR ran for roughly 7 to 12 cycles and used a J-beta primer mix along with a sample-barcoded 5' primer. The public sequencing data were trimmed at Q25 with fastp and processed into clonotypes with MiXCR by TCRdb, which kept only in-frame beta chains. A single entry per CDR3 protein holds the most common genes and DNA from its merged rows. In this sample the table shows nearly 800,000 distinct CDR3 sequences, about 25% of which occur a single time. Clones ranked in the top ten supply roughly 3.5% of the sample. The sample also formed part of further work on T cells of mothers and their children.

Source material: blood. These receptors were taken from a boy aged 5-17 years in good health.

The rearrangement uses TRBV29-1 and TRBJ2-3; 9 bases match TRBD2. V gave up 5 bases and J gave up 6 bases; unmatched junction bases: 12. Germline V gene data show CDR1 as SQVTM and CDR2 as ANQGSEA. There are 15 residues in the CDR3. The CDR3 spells CSVSLAGLVVDTQYF. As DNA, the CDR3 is TGCAGCGTTAGCCTAGCGGGGCTAGTGGTGGATACGCAGTATTTT.

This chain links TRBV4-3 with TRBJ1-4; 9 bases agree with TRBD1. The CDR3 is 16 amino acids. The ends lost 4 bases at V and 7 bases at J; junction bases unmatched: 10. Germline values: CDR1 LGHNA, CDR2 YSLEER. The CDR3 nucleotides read TGCGCCAGCAGCCTTATCACGGGACAGGGACGTGAAAAACTGTTTTTT. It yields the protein CASSLITGQGREKLFF.

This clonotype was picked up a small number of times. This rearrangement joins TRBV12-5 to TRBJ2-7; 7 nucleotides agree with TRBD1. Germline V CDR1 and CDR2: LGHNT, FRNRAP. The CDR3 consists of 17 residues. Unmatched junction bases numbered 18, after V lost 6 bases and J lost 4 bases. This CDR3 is CASGSRPQGLVEYEQYF. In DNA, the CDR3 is TGTGCTAGTGGCTCCCGACCACAGGGGCTTGTGGAGTACGAGCAGTACTTC.

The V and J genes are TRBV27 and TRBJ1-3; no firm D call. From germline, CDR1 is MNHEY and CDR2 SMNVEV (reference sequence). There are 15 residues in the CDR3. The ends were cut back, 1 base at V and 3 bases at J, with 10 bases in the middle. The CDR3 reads CASSLFSGIGNTIYF. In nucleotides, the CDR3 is TGTGCCAGCAGTTTATTCTCGGGAATTGGAAACACCATATATTTT.

The CDR3 DNA follows: TGTGCCACCCCGACAGTATCCTACGAGCAGTACTTC. Translation: CATPTVSYEQYF. The chain employs TRBV28 and TRBJ2-7; tentatively, D is TRBD1 (5 bases). The CDR3 sequence is 12 residues long. Germline CDR1 reads MDHEN; CDR2 reads SYDVKM. Trimming shortened V by 10 bases and J by 1 base, and 11 bases separated the two germline ends.

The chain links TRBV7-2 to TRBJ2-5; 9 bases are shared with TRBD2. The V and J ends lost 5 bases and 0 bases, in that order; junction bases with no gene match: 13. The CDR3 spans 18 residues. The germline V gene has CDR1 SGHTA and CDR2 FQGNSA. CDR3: CASSPGSLAGMYQETQYF. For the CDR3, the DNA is TGTGCCAGCAGCCCCGGATCTCTAGCGGGGATGTACCAAGAGACCCAGTACTTC. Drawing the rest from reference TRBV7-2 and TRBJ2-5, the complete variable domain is GAGVSQSPSNKVTEKGKDVELRCDPISGHTALYWYRQSLGQGLEFLIYFQGNSAPDKSGLPSDRFSAERTGGSVSTLTIQRTQQEDSAVYLCASSPGSLAGMYQETQYFGPGTRLLVL.

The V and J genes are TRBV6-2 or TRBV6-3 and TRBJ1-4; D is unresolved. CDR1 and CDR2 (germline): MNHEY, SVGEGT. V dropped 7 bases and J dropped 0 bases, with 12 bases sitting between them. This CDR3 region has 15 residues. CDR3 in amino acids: CASTYGRATNEKLFF. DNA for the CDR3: TGTGCCAGCACCTACGGACGGGCAACTAATGAAAAACTGTTTTTT.

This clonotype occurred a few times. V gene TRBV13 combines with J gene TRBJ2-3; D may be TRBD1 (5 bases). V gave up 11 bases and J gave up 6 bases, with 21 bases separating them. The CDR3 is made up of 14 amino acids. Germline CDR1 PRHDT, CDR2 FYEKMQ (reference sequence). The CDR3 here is CARTRAPLEDTQYF. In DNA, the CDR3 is TGTGCCCGAACCAGGGCACCTCTCGAGGATACGCAGTATTTT.

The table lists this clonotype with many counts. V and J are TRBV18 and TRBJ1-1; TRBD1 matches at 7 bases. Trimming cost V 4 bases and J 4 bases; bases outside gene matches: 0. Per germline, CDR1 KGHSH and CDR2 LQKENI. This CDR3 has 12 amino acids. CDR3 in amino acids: CASSQGATEAFF. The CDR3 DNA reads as TGTGCCAGCTCACAGGGGGCCACTGAAGCTTTCTTT.

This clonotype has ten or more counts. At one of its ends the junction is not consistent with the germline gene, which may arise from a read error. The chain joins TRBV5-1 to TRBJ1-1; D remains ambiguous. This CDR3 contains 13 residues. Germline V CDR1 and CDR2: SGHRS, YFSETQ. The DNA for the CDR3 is TGTGCCAGCAGCCCGAGGCTTAACACTGAAGCTTTCTTT. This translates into CASSPRLNTEAFF. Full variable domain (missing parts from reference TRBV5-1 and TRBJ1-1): KAGVTQTPRYLIKTRGQQVTLSCSPISGHRSVSWYQQTPGQGLQFLFEYFSETQRNKGNFPGRFSGRQFSNSRSEMNVSTLELGDSALYLCASSPRLNTEAFFGQGTRLTVV.

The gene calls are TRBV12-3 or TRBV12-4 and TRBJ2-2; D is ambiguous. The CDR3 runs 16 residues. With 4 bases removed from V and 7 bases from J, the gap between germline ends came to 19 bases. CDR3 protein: CASSSGAMFVGGELFF. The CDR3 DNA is TGTGCCAGCAGTTCAGGTGCTATGTTCGTTGGCGGGGAGCTGTTTTTT.

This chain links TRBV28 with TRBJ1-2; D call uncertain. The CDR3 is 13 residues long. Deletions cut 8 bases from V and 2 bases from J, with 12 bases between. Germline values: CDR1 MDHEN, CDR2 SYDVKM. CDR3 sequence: CASGSAANYGYTF. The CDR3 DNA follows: TGTGCCAGCGGATCGGCAGCCAACTATGGCTACACCTTC.

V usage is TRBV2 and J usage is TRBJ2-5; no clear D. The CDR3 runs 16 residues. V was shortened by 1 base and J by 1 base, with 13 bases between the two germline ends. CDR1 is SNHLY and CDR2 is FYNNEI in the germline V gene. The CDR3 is CASSEGGLRTQETQYF. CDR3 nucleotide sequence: TGTGCCAGCAGTGAAGGGGGTCTCCGGACCCAAGAGACCCAGTACTTC.

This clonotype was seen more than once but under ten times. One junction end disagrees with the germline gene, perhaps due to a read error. CDR3 bases: TGTGTCAGCAGCTTAACTAGCGGGCTCTACGAGCAGTACTTC. Translating it yields CVSSLTSGLYEQYF. V usage is TRBV7-9 and J usage is TRBJ2-7; 9 nucleotides line up with TRBD2. The CDR3 runs to 14 residues. The germline CDR1 and CDR2 sequences are SEHNR and FQNEAQ (reference sequence). The full variable domain, completed using reference TRBV7-9 and TRBJ2-7, is DTGVSQNPRHKITKRGQNVTFRCDPISEHNRLYWYRQTLGQGPEFLTYFQNEAQLEKSRLLSDRFSAERPKGSFSTLEIQRTEQGDSAMYLCVSSLTSGLYEQYFGPGTRLTVT.

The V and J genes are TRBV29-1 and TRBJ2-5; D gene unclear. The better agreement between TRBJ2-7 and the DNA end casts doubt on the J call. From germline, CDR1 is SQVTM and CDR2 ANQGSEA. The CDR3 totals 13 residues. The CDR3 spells CSVERPGSYEQYF. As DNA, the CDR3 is TGCAGCGTTGAACGTCCCGGGTCCTACGAGCAGTACTTC.

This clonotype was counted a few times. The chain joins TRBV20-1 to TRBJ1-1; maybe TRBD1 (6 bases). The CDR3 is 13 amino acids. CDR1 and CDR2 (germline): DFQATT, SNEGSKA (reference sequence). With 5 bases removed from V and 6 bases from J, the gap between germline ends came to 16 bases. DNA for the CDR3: TGCAGTGCTGGAATTCAGGGGCTCGCTGAAGCTTTCTTT. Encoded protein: CSAGIQGLAEAFF.

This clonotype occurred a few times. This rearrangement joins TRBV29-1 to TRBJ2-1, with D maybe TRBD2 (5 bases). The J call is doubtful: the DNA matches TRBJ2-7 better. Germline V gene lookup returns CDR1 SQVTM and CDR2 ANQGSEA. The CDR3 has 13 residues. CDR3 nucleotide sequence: TGCAGCGCCAGACTCCTGACTACCTACGAGCAGTACTTC. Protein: CSARLLTTYEQYF.

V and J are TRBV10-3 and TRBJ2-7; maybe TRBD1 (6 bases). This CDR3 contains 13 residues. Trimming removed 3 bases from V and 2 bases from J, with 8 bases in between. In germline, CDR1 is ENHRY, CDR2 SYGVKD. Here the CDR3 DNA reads TGTGCCATCAGTGACCAGGGGACCTACGAGCAGTACTTC. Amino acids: CAISDQGTYEQYF.

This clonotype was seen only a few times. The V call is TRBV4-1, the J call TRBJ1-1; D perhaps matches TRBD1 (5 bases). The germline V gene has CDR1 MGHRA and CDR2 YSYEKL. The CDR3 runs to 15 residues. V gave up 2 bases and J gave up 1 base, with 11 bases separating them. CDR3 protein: CASSQSTVTNTEAFF. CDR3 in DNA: TGCGCCAGCAGCCAATCGACAGTGACGAACACTGAAGCTTTCTTT.

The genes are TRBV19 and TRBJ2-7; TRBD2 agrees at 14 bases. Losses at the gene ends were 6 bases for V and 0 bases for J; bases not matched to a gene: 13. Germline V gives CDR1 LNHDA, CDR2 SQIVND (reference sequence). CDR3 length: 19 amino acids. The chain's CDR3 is CASRGPGLAGAGSSYEQYF. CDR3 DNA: TGTGCCAGTAGAGGTCCGGGACTAGCGGGAGCGGGGAGCTCCTACGAGCAGTACTTC.

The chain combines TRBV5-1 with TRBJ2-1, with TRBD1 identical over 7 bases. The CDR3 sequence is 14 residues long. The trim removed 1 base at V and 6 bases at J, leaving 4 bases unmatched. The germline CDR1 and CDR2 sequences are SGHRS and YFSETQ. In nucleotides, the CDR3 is TGCGCCAGCAGCTTGACAGGGGTCGGCAATGAGCAGTTCTTC. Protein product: CASSLTGVGNEQFF.

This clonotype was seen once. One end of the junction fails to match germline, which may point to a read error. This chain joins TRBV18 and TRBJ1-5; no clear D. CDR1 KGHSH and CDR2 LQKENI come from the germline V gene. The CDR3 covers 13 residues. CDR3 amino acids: CASSPGLESVQDF. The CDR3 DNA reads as TGTGCCAGCTCACCAGGTCTCGAATCGGTGCAGGATTTT.

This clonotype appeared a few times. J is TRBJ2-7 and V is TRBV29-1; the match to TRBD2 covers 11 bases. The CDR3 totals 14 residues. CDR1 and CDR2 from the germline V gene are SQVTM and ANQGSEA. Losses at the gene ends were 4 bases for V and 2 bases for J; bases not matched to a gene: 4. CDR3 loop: CSVVTSGRAYEQYF. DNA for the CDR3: TGCAGCGTTGTTACTAGCGGGAGAGCCTACGAGCAGTACTTC.